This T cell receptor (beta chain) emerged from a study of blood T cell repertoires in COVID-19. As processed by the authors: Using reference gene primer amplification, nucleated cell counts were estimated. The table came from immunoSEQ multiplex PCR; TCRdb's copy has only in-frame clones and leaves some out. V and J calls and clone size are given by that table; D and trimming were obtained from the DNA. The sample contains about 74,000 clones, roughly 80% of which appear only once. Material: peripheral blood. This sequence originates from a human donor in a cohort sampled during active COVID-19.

The CDR3 loop reads CASSRNLAGRNTGELFF. The CDR3 bases are TGTGCCAGCAGCCGGAACTTAGCGGGGAGGAACACCGGGGAGCTGTTTTTT. The rearrangement uses TRBV4-2 and TRBJ2-2, with 8 bases aligning to TRBD2. The CDR3 is 17 residues long. CDR1 and CDR2 (germline): LGHNA, YNFKEQ. Germline trimming cut 4 bases from V and 1 base from J; bases unmatched to any gene: 8.